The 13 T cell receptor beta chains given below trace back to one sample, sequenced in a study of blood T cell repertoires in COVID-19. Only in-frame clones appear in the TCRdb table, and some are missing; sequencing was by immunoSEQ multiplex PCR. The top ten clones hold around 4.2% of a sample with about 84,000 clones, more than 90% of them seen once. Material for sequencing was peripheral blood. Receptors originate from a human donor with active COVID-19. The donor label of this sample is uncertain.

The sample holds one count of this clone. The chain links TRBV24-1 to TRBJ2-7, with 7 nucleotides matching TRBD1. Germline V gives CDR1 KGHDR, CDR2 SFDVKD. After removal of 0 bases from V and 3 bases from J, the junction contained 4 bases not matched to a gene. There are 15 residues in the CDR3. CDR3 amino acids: CATSDLWDRFYEQYF. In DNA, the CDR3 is TGTGCCACCAGTGATTTGTGGGACAGATTCTACGAGCAGTACTTC.

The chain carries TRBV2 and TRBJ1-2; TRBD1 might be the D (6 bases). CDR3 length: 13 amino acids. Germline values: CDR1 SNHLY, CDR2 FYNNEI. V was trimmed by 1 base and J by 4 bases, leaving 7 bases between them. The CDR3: CASSEGRGYGYTF. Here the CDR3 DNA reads TGTGCCAGCAGTGAAGGCAGGGGCTATGGCTACACCTTC.

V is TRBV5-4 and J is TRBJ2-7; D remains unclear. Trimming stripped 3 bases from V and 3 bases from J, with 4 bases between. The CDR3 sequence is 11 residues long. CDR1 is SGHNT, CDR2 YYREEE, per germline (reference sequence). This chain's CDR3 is CASSSYYEQYF. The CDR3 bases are TGTGCCAGCAGCTCGTACTACGAGCAGTACTTC.

The CDR3, as DNA: TGTGCCAGCAGCTTTCCCGACAGGGAAAACATTCAGTACTTC. This gives the protein CASSFPDRENIQYF. The chain recombines TRBV11-3 with TRBJ2-4; TRBD1 matches 7 bases. V was pared by 3 bases and J by 5 bases, with 4 bases of the junction left unmatched. The CDR3 is made up of 14 amino acids. From germline, CDR1 is SGHNT and CDR2 YENEEA.

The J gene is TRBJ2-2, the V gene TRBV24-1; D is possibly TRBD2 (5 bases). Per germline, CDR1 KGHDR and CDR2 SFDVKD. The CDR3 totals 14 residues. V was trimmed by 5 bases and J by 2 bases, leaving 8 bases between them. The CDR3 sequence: CATSVGVNTGELFF. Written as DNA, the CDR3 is TGTGCCACCAGTGTCGGGGTTAACACCGGGGAGCTGTTTTTT.

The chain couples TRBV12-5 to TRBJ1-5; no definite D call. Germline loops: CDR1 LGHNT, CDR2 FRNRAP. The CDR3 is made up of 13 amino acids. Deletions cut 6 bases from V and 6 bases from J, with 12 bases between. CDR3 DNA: TGTGCTAGTGGAGAGACACCCCGTCAGCCCCAGCATTTT. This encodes CASGETPRQPQHF.

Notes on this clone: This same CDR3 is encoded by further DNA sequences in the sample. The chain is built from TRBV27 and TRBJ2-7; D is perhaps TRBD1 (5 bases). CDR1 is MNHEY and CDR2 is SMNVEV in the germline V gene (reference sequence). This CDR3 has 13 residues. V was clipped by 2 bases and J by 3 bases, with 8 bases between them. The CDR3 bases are TGTGCCAGCAGTTTAAGCAGGGTCTACGAGCAGTACTTC. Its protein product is CASSLSRVYEQYF.

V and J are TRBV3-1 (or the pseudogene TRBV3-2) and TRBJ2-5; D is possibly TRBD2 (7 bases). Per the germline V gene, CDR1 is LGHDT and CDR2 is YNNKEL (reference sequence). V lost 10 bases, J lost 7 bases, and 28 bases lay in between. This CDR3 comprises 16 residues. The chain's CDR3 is CATRHGGGGPVGTQYF. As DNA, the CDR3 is TGTGCCACCCGACACGGAGGGGGGGGCCCTGTCGGGACCCAGTACTTC.

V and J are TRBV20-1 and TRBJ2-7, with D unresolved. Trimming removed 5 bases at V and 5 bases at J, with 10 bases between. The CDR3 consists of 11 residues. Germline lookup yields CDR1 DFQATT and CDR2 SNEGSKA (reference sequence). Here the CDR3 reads CSAQPRNEQYF. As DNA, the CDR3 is TGCAGTGCTCAACCCAGGAACGAGCAGTACTTC.

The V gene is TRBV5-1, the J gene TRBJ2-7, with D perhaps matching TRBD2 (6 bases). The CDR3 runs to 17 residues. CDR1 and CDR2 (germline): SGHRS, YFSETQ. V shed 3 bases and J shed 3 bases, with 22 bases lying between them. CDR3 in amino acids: CASSSDTSTGTRYEQYF. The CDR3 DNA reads TGCGCCAGCAGCTCAGACACTAGTACCGGGACTCGCTACGAGCAGTACTTC. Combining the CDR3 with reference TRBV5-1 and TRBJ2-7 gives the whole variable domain KAGVTQTPRYLIKTRGQQVTLSCSPISGHRSVSWYQQTPGQGLQFLFEYFSETQRNKGNFPGRFSGRQFSNSRSEMNVSTLELGDSALYLCASSSDTSTGTRYEQYFGPGTRLTVT.

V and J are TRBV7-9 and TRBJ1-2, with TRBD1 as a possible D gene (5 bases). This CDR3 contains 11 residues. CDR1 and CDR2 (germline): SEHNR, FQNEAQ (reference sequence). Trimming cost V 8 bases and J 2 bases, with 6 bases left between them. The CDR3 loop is CASRQNYGYTF. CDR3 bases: TGTGCCAGCCGACAGAACTATGGCTACACCTTC.

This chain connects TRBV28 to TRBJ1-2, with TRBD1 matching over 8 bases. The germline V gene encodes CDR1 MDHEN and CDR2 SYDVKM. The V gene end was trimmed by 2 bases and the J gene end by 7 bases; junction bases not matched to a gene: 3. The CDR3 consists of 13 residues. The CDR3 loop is CASSLRDRGGYTF. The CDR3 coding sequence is TGTGCCAGCAGTTTAAGAGACAGGGGTGGCTACACCTTC.

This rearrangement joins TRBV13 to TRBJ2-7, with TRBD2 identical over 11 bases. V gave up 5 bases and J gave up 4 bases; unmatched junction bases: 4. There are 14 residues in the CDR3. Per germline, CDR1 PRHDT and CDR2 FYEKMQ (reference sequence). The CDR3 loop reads CASSISGRAYEQYF. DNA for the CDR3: TGTGCCAGCAGCATTAGCGGGAGGGCATACGAGCAGTACTTC.